What follows are 2 T cell receptor beta chains derived from one specimen sequenced in a study of blood T cell repertoires in COVID-19. This table comes from immunoSEQ multiplex PCR, and its TCRdb copy is limited to in-frame clones, with some not included. The table lists some 190,000 clones, 85% of them singletons. Input material: peripheral blood. The receptors were sampled from a person aged 65 to 85 with COVID-19, enrolled during active disease.

The chain recombines TRBV5-8 with TRBJ2-7, with 7 bases that match TRBD1. The CDR3 is 13 amino acids. V shed 2 bases and J 4 bases; nucleotides not matched to a gene: 3. Germline loops: CDR1 SGHTS, CDR2 YDEGEE. The CDR3 DNA reads as TGTGCCAGCAGCTTAAGGGGGCTTTACGAGCAGTACTTC. This codes for CASSLRGLYEQYF.

This clone was seen only a few times. This rearrangement joins TRBV30 to TRBJ1-6, with D perhaps matching TRBD1 (6 bases). The CDR3 loop spans 15 amino acids. The germline V and J ends were trimmed by 3 bases and 7 bases, with 16 bases remaining between them. CDR1 and CDR2 (germline): GTSNPN, SVGIG (reference sequence). CDR3 loop: CAWRGPGQENSPLHF. As DNA, the CDR3 is TGTGCCTGGAGGGGCCCGGGACAAGAAAATTCACCCCTCCACTTT. The full variable domain, in which reference TRBV30 and TRBJ1-6 provide the parts outside the CDR3, is SQTIHQWPATLVQPVGSPLSLECTVEGTSNPNLYWYRQAAGRGLQLLFYSVGIGQISSEVPQNLSASRPQDRQFILSSKKLLLSDSGFYLCAWRGPGQENSPLHFGNGTRLTVT.